Below, 29 T cell receptor beta chains from the same sample are listed, as sequenced in a study of blood T cell repertoires in COVID-19. Clones were read by immunoSEQ multiplex PCR, and TCRdb kept only the in-frame ones, dropping some. In the table there are approximately 250,000 clones, around 84% of which are singletons. The material sequenced was peripheral blood. All receptors derive from a woman aged 55-69 years with COVID-19, enrolled during active disease.

The genes are TRBV6-2 or TRBV6-3 and TRBJ1-6; D remains unclear. The V end lost 4 bases, the J end lost 7 bases, and 5 bases lay between the germline ends. The CDR3 is made up of 12 amino acids. CDR1 and CDR2 from the germline V gene are MNHEY and SVGEGT. CDR3 in amino acids: CASSSPNSPLHF. The CDR3 DNA is TGTGCCAGCAGTTCTCCCAATTCACCCCTCCACTTT.

In its sample, this clone was seen a few times. This chain uses TRBV6-5 with TRBJ2-7; 9 bases agree with TRBD1. The CDR3 extends over 13 amino acids. With 6 bases clipped from V and 4 bases from J, the junction kept 4 bases outside the gene matches. Germline lookup yields CDR1 MNHEY and CDR2 SVGAGI. Here the CDR3 reads CASRPGQGYEQYF. CDR3 in DNA: TGTGCCAGCAGGCCGGGACAGGGATACGAGCAGTACTTC.

The genes are TRBV11-2 and TRBJ1-1; D is undetermined. Germline loops: CDR1 SGHAT, CDR2 FQNNGV. The CDR3 has 13 amino acids. Trimming left V 5 bases short and J 2 bases short, with 9 bases between. DNA for the CDR3: TGTGCCAGCAGCGGAGTAAGAAACACTGAAGCTTTCTTT. Protein sequence: CASSGVRNTEAFF.

In this sample, this clone turned up a few times. The chain joins TRBV6-2 or TRBV6-3 to TRBJ1-6; no reliable D call. This CDR3 is 15 amino acids long. CDR1 MNHEY and CDR2 SVGEGT come from the germline V gene. Trimming cost V 0 bases and J 7 bases, with 10 bases left between them. The CDR3 loop reads CASSYSTVNNSPLHF. The CDR3 bases are TGTGCCAGCAGTTACTCCACAGTCAACAATTCACCCCTCCACTTT.

The chain joins TRBV7-8 to TRBJ1-5; maybe TRBD1 (6 bases). CDR3 length: 16 amino acids. Between the trimmed V and J ends, which lost 5 bases and 4 bases, there was a span of 18 bases. Germline lookup yields CDR1 SGHVS and CDR2 FQNEAQ. CDR3 protein: CASSPQGWGKNQPQHF. CDR3 nucleotide sequence: TGTGCCAGCAGCCCGCAGGGGTGGGGGAAGAATCAGCCCCAGCATTTT.

The chain has TRBV3-1 (or the pseudogene TRBV3-2) and TRBJ1-5, with 7 nucleotides matching TRBD1. Trimming cost V 4 bases and J 4 bases; bases outside gene matches: 7. The germline CDR1 and CDR2 sequences are LGHDT and YNNKEL (reference sequence). The CDR3 runs 15 residues. The chain's CDR3 is CASSRDSNQNQPQHF. The CDR3 bases are TGTGCCAGCAGCCGGGACAGTAATCAGAATCAGCCCCAGCATTTT.

The chain combines TRBV28 with TRBJ1-1; D possibly corresponds to TRBD1 (5 bases). CDR3 length equals 13 residues. The V end was cut by 4 bases, the J end by 8 bases, with 14 bases between. The germline V gene has CDR1 MDHEN and CDR2 SYDVKM. Written as DNA, the CDR3 is TGTGCCAGCAGTTGGGGCATCGTTCGAGAAGCTTTCTTT. Protein sequence: CASSWGIVREAFF.

CDR3 sequence reads: CASSAGGLVTQYF. The CDR3 DNA reads as TGTGCCAGCAGCGCCGGGGGGTTAGTGACCCAGTACTTC. The gene calls are TRBV13 and TRBJ2-5; 7 bases agree with TRBD2. Germline CDR1 and CDR2: PRHDT and FYEKMQ (reference sequence). V lost 5 bases and J lost 7; bases outside the gene matches: 7. This CDR3 is built from 13 residues.

This rearrangement joins TRBV18 to TRBJ2-1; 10 bases align to TRBD2. The V segment lost 4 bases and the J segment 4 bases; nucleotides outside the gene matches: 1. Per the germline V gene, CDR1 is KGHSH and CDR2 is LQKENI. The CDR3 loop spans 14 amino acids. CDR3 coding DNA: TGTGCCAGCTCACAACTAGCGGGATACAATGAGCAGTTCTTC. Residues: CASSQLAGYNEQFF.

This clone appeared a single time. This chain joins TRBV10-3 and TRBJ1-3, with D maybe TRBD1 (6 bases). The V end lost 6 bases, the J end lost 2 bases, and 17 bases lay between the germline ends. Germline assignment: CDR1 ENHRY and CDR2 SYGVKD. This CDR3 comprises 16 residues. CDR3 coding DNA: TGTGCCATCAGAGAATTTACTTCAGGGGCTGGAAACACCATATATTTT. Its protein is CAIREFTSGAGNTIYF.

This sequence joins TRBV5-5 and TRBJ1-4; D is unresolved. V was shortened by 1 base and J by 3 bases, with 13 bases between the two germline ends. This CDR3 region has 16 residues. The germline CDR1 and CDR2 sequences are SGHKS and YYEKEE (reference sequence). The chain's CDR3 is CASSLKSTSPNEKLFF. CDR3 sequence (DNA): TGTGCCAGCAGCTTGAAGAGCACCTCCCCTAATGAAAAACTGTTTTTT.

This chain uses TRBV2 with TRBJ2-7; TRBD2 agrees at 7 bases. Germline loops: CDR1 SNHLY, CDR2 FYNNEI. The CDR3 runs 12 residues. Losses at the gene ends were 9 bases for V and 4 bases for J; bases not matched to a gene: 6. The CDR3 DNA follows: TGTGCCAGTGGGGGAGGGTTGTACGAGCAGTACTTC. This sequence encodes CASGGGLYEQYF.

The chain has TRBV24-1 and TRBJ1-5, with D hard to call. There are 14 residues in the CDR3. Germline V gene sequence: CDR1 KGHDR, CDR2 SFDVKD. V was clipped by 4 bases and J by 6 bases, with 12 bases between them. The CDR3 nucleotides are TGTGCCACCAGTGAGCCGGGAGACGCTCAGCCCCAGCATTTT. Amino acid sequence: CATSEPGDAQPQHF.

V usage is TRBV27 and J usage is TRBJ2-7, with TRBD1 matching over 7 bases. This CDR3 is built from 15 residues. CDR1 and CDR2 from the germline V gene are MNHEY and SMNVEV (reference sequence). Trimming took 0 bases from V and 3 from J; bases not matched to a gene: 5. CDR3 coding DNA: TGTGCCAGCAGTTTATCGAGATGGGACAGCTACGAGCAGTACTTC. Translation gives CASSLSRWDSYEQYF.

The rearrangement joins TRBV27 to TRBJ2-5, with D maybe TRBD2 (5 bases). V was pared by 3 bases and J by 1 base, with 15 bases between. Germline CDR1 and CDR2: MNHEY and SMNVEV (reference sequence). The CDR3 length is 16 residues. The CDR3 spells CASSFYGGGPQETQYF. CDR3 DNA: TGTGCCAGCAGTTTCTACGGAGGCGGCCCCCAAGAGACCCAGTACTTC.

The rearrangement links TRBV5-1 to TRBJ2-2, with 10 bases identical to TRBD1. Looked up from germline, CDR1 is SGHRS and CDR2 is YFSETQ. This CDR3 has 18 amino acids. V was pared by 4 bases and J by 7 bases, with 16 bases of the junction left unmatched. The CDR3 DNA sequence: TGCGCCAGCAGCCCCCCGGTCCGTGACAGGGGGCTTGGCGGGGAGCTGTTTTTT. Encoded protein: CASSPPVRDRGLGGELFF.

The chain has TRBV19 and TRBJ2-1; no firm D call. The V and J ends lost 2 bases and 6 bases respectively, with 11 bases between them. The CDR3 extends over 14 amino acids. Looked up from germline, CDR1 is LNHDA and CDR2 is SQIVND (reference sequence). This chain's CDR3 is CASSIRSSANEQFF. Written as DNA, the CDR3 is TGTGCCAGTAGTATAAGGTCTAGTGCCAATGAGCAGTTCTTC.

V is TRBV28 and J is TRBJ1-4; 7 bases line up with TRBD1. The CDR3 totals 15 residues. With 2 bases clipped from V and 5 bases from J, the junction kept 5 bases outside the gene matches. Germline CDR1 reads MDHEN; CDR2 reads SYDVKM. This chain's CDR3 is CASSLNRGQNEKLFF. The CDR3 DNA sequence: TGTGCCAGCAGTTTAAATAGGGGGCAAAATGAAAAACTGTTTTTT.

V usage is TRBV5-1 and J usage is TRBJ1-2; a weak D match, TRBD1 (6 bases). V was shortened by 7 bases and J by 4 bases, with 14 bases between the two germline ends. The length of the CDR3 is 13 residues. Germline V CDR1 and CDR2: SGHRS, YFSETQ. CDR3 region: CASSGGVVYGYTF. In nucleotides, the CDR3 is TGCGCCAGCTCGGGGGGCGTTGTCTATGGCTACACCTTC. Based on the CDR3 plus reference TRBV5-1 and TRBJ1-2, the full variable domain is KAGVTQTPRYLIKTRGQQVTLSCSPISGHRSVSWYQQTPGQGLQFLFEYFSETQRNKGNFPGRFSGRQFSNSRSEMNVSTLELGDSALYLCASSGGVVYGYTFGSGTRLTVV.

This clone occurred once. The chain employs TRBV19 and TRBJ2-7; the D gene is possibly TRBD1 (6 bases). Deletions cut 10 bases from V and 3 bases from J, with 16 bases between. The CDR3 is made up of 13 amino acids. From germline, CDR1 is LNHDA and CDR2 SQIVND (reference sequence). CDR3 nucleotide sequence: TGTGCCACCAGTAAGGGGGTTAGCTACGAGCAGTACTTC. The encoded protein is CATSKGVSYEQYF.

The V call is TRBV19, the J call TRBJ2-7, with 10 nucleotides matching TRBD1. Germline CDR1 LNHDA, CDR2 SQIVND (reference sequence). The trim removed 7 bases at V and 4 bases at J, leaving 10 bases unmatched. CDR3 length equals 15 residues. CDR3 sequence reads: CASTQRGTGVYEQYF. CDR3 DNA sequence: TGTGCCAGTACTCAGAGGGGGACAGGGGTTTACGAGCAGTACTTC.

V usage is TRBV9 and J usage is TRBJ2-2; D might be TRBD2 (6 bases). CDR1 and CDR2 from the germline V gene are SGDLS and YYNGEE. V lost 0 bases and J lost 5, with 11 bases in between. The length of the CDR3 is 15 residues. The CDR3 DNA follows: TGTGCCAGCAGCGTAGTCCTGGAGGGGACCGGGGAGCTGTTTTTT. This sequence encodes CASSVVLEGTGELFF.

CDR3 nucleotides: TGTGCCAGCAGGGCTTACAGGGGGCCCCCATCTCAGCCCCAGCATTTT. Amino acids: CASRAYRGPPSQPQHF. The chain couples TRBV28 to TRBJ1-5; the match to TRBD1 covers 9 bases. The V and J ends lost 6 bases and 6 bases, in that order; junction bases with no gene match: 12. This CDR3 is built from 16 residues. Germline lookup yields CDR1 MDHEN and CDR2 SYDVKM.

The chain links TRBV30 to TRBJ2-7; D not resolved. This CDR3 has 14 amino acids. Germline V CDR1 and CDR2: GTSNPN, SVGIG (reference sequence). Trimming removed 0 bases from V and 5 bases from J, with 14 bases in between. The CDR3 spells CAWSVRSGPHEQYF. Here the CDR3 DNA reads TGTGCCTGGAGTGTAAGGTCAGGCCCTCACGAGCAGTACTTC.

V is TRBV7-8 and J is TRBJ1-1, with D maybe TRBD1 (6 bases). This CDR3 is built from 15 residues. Germline values: CDR1 SGHVS, CDR2 FQNEAQ. The V end was cut by 1 base, the J end by 5 bases, with 14 bases between. In nucleotides, the CDR3 is TGTGCCAGCAGCTTAGAGGGGGGGATTGGGACTGAAGCTTTCTTT. It encodes CASSLEGGIGTEAFF.

The chain's CDR3 is CASSAATSIGYNEQFF. The CDR3, as DNA: TGTGCCAGCAGCGCGGCGACTAGTATCGGCTACAATGAGCAGTTCTTC. The chain carries TRBV7-3 and TRBJ2-1, with D possibly TRBD2 on 6 matching bases. CDR1 SGHTA and CDR2 FQGTGA come from the germline V gene. The CDR3 has 16 amino acids. Trimming left V 5 bases short and J 3 bases short, with 17 bases between.

V is TRBV6-5 and J is TRBJ1-5, with TRBD1 matching over 8 bases. Germline-derived CDR1 and CDR2 are MNHEY and SVGAGI. This CDR3 is 15 amino acids long. V gave up 6 bases and J gave up 5 bases; unmatched junction bases: 9. The CDR3 DNA reads as TGTGCCAGCAGCCGCGGGACAGGCCGAGATCAGCCCCAGCATTTT. Residues: CASSRGTGRDQPQHF.

The chain links TRBV6-6 to TRBJ1-2; D uncertain. CDR3 length: 12 residues. Trimming took 6 bases from V and 1 from J, leaving 6 bases between them. Germline assignment: CDR1 MNHNY and CDR2 SVGAGI (reference sequence). The CDR3 is CASSGLNYGYTF. The CDR3 nucleotides are TGTGCCAGCAGCGGTCTTAACTATGGCTACACCTTC.

The chain recombines TRBV11-2 with TRBJ2-3, with 7 bases fitting TRBD2. Germline-derived CDR1 and CDR2 are SGHAT and FQNNGV. The CDR3 totals 17 residues. J was trimmed by 0 bases and V by 1 base; bases with no gene match: 7. For the CDR3, the DNA is TGTGCCAGCAGCTTAGCGGGAGGAATCACTAGCACAGATACGCAGTATTTT. Residues: CASSLAGGITSTDTQYF.